A few counts support the clone carrying this T cell receptor (beta chain). Antigen unknown. TCR libraries were built in bulk with a published protocol and specific TCR primers. TCRdb analysed the PCR reads with MiXCR anew, one entry per CDR3 protein. The sample holds fewer than 100,000 distinct CDR3 sequences, roughly 21% seen once. The entry originates in a study of molecular identifiers for immune sequencing clone quantification. General study findings and limits: For effector cells, clones above 20 RNA copies held over 97% of molecules; for naive cells, under 1%. In cases of identical TCR molecules sharing a barcode, highly expanded clone sizes could be underestimated.

CDR1 is KGHDR and CDR2 is SFDVKD in the germline V gene. V gave up 6 bases and J gave up 5 bases, with 12 bases separating them. The CDR3 length is 13 residues. The receptor was derived from a human donor in good health. Some libraries in this study had Jurkat cell RNA spiked in. The chain is built from TRBV24-1 and TRBJ2-5; D might be TRBD2 (7 bases). The specimen sequenced was naive CD8+ T cells from blood, with Jurkat cell RNA spiked in. Subset in this sample: FACS-sorted CD8+CD4-CCR7+CD45RA+ naive T cells. CDR3 sequence (DNA): TGTGCCACCAGTCGGGGGGCCAGCGAGACCCAGTACTTC. Its protein product is CATSRGASETQYF.